The rows below give T cell receptor beta chains drawn from one sample of a study of shared clonotypes between healthy human individuals. Profiled with immunoSEQ multiplex PCR; TCRdb holds only in-frame clones, not every one. The data show nearly 1 million clones, 76% seen once. The sequenced material came from memory CD4+ T cells sorted from blood. Source of these receptors: a man aged 18 to 29 in good health. CDR3s leave out the opening cysteine and the closing phenylalanine or tryptophan.

v_call cdr3_aa
TRBV5-1 ASSTTAGGSSEQY
TRBV4-1 ASSLGTGTNTGELF
TRBV28 ASILGTGGRKETQY
TRBV11-2 ASSLRTPNNSPLH
TRBV27 ASSFGYEQY
TRBV6-6 ASNTADRPEKLF
TRBV2 ATPRGDRDAKNSPLH
TRBV7-8 ASSHSTSGMKSTDTQY
TRBV13 ASSIRENSGNTIY
TRBV25-1 ASSPGEFYEQY
TRBV30 AWSIRTNEQF
TRBV30 AWRRRGGSNQPQH
TRBV6-5 ASWGQGRYNEQF
TRBV1 TSSRVTGHYEQY
TRBV7-2 ASSTRLGSTDTQY
TRBV11-2 ASSSPRSKSQY
TRBV6-1 ASSPGGVGAF
TRBV7-9 ASSSRVETQY
TRBV4-3 ASSQGLAGTDTQY
TRBV2 ASRGQGPNSPLH
TRBV5-4 ASSSPPGTNANEQF
TRBV6-1 ASSLNPTGRQY
TRBV30 AWSVGTGGTEAF
TRBV29-1 SVAAGAYNEQF
TRBV7-7 ASSSGLAARGDTQY